A selection of T cell receptor beta chains follows, all from one sample in a study of CD8 T cells in ankylosing spondylitis. MiXCR was run by TCRdb on the 5' RACE reads, yielding one entry per CDR3 protein. The sample carries roughly 700,000 distinct CDR3 sequences, 15% to 20% recorded once. The specimen sequenced was blood, either unsorted or a sorted T cell fraction (not recorded which). The receptor source for this set is a male donor with ankylosing spondylitis. The CDR3 runs from the conserved cysteine through the conserved F or W. Fields, in order: V gene, J gene, CDR3 protein.

v_gene: TRBV24-1
j_gene: TRBJ2-1
CDR3aa: CATSGLAGNEQFF

v_gene: TRBV29-1
j_gene: TRBJ2-3
CDR3aa: CSVDGSTDTQYF

v_gene: TRBV20-1
j_gene: TRBJ2-2
CDR3aa: CSASTSGSRVGELFF

v_gene: TRBV29-1
j_gene: TRBJ2-7
CDR3aa: CSGGTVGSEQYF

v_gene: TRBV3-1
j_gene: TRBJ1-2
CDR3aa: CASSGSRGNYGYTF

v_gene: TRBV6-1
j_gene: TRBJ2-7
CDR3aa: CASTDTTGFYEQYF

v_gene: TRBV5-1
j_gene: TRBJ2-1
CDR3aa: CASSSQGLWDEQFF

v_gene: TRBV3-1
j_gene: TRBJ2-3
CDR3aa: CASSQVILAGGADTQYF

v_gene: TRBV12-3/TRBV12-4
j_gene: TRBJ2-1
CDR3aa: CASSYSGSDYNEQFF

v_gene: TRBV14
j_gene: TRBJ2-5
CDR3aa: CASSPQWSRETQYF

v_gene: TRBV11-2
j_gene: TRBJ1-3
CDR3aa: CASSSIGQGAYKSGNTIYF

v_gene: TRBV12-3/TRBV12-4
j_gene: TRBJ1-5
CDR3aa: CASSDRARQPQHF

v_gene: TRBV11-2
j_gene: TRBJ2-1
CDR3aa: CASSLGPQGDYNEQFF

v_gene: TRBV20-1
j_gene: TRBJ2-7
CDR3aa: CSAGGTSGQPANYEQYF

v_gene: TRBV28
j_gene: TRBJ2-7
CDR3aa: CASSPLLGRIAGEVGEQYF

v_gene: TRBV12-3/TRBV12-4
j_gene: TRBJ2-1
CDR3aa: CASSPRREDNEQFF

v_gene: TRBV12-3/TRBV12-4
j_gene: TRBJ1-2
CDR3aa: CASSPGPNGNYGYTF

v_gene: TRBV19
j_gene: TRBJ2-1
CDR3aa: CASTGAPGNEQFF

v_gene: TRBV2
j_gene: TRBJ1-1
CDR3aa: CASYRVNTEAFF

v_gene: TRBV6-2/TRBV6-3
j_gene: TRBJ2-1
CDR3aa: CASRGGQGRTYNEQFF

v_gene: TRBV7-9
j_gene: TRBJ2-5
CDR3aa: CASSSSGASFFQETQYF

v_gene: TRBV12-3/TRBV12-4
j_gene: TRBJ2-1
CDR3aa: CASSSRGAVDEQFF

v_gene: TRBV6-5
j_gene: TRBJ2-3
CDR3aa: CASSYLSSTDTQYF

v_gene: TRBV29-1
j_gene: TRBJ2-7
CDR3aa: CSASTGVGEQYF

v_gene: TRBV29-1
j_gene: TRBJ1-5
CDR3aa: CSVSGRYQPQHF

v_gene: TRBV9
j_gene: TRBJ2-1
CDR3aa: CASSVVPRDEQFF

v_gene: TRBV18
j_gene: TRBJ1-1
CDR3aa: CASHAQGNTEAFF

v_gene: TRBV4-2
j_gene: TRBJ2-1
CDR3aa: CASSQEASGRDGRSEQFF

v_gene: TRBV29-1
j_gene: TRBJ2-6
CDR3aa: CSVSGTGGAGANVLTF

v_gene: TRBV20-1
j_gene: TRBJ2-3
CDR3aa: CSAVTSGRPSSTDTQYF

v_gene: TRBV20-1
j_gene: TRBJ2-2
CDR3aa: CSAGTTNTGELFF

v_gene: TRBV13
j_gene: TRBJ2-5
CDR3aa: CASSARDTPQETQYF

v_gene: TRBV7-9
j_gene: TRBJ2-7
CDR3aa: CASSRPGPESYEQYF

v_gene: TRBV18
j_gene: TRBJ2-5
CDR3aa: CASSPSYTEETQYF

v_gene: TRBV20-1
j_gene: TRBJ2-3
CDR3aa: CSARLGGGTDTQYF

v_gene: TRBV4-1
j_gene: TRBJ2-1
CDR3aa: CASSQGAAWTSGKLNEQFF

v_gene: TRBV20-1
j_gene: TRBJ2-2
CDR3aa: CSAGTANTGELFF

v_gene: TRBV15
j_gene: TRBJ2-2
CDR3aa: CATSSPEGVTGELFF

v_gene: TRBV13
j_gene: TRBJ1-2
CDR3aa: CASSLYARNNYGYTF

v_gene: TRBV5-1
j_gene: TRBJ2-5
CDR3aa: CASSSRPDSGETQYF

v_gene: TRBV10-3
j_gene: TRBJ1-1
CDR3aa: CAISDHTSPDRLNTEAFF

v_gene: TRBV28
j_gene: TRBJ2-5
CDR3aa: CASKDGQTGETQYF

v_gene: TRBV5-4
j_gene: TRBJ2-3
CDR3aa: CASSFRGTSGGATDTQYF

v_gene: TRBV10-3
j_gene: TRBJ2-1
CDR3aa: CAISEFGLNNEQFF

v_gene: TRBV4-1
j_gene: TRBJ2-7
CDR3aa: CASSPAEAPFEQYF

v_gene: TRBV12-3/TRBV12-4
j_gene: TRBJ1-5
CDR3aa: CASSSGSGPTQPQHF

v_gene: TRBV15
j_gene: TRBJ2-2
CDR3aa: CATSRDSGNTGELFF

v_gene: TRBV20-1
j_gene: TRBJ2-3
CDR3aa: CSAPRVHLGEDTQYF

v_gene: TRBV12-3/TRBV12-4
j_gene: TRBJ1-2
CDR3aa: CASSFGGYQSTGYTF

v_gene: TRBV18
j_gene: TRBJ2-3
CDR3aa: CASSPPGADTQYF

v_gene: TRBV19
j_gene: TRBJ2-7
CDR3aa: CASREGTGRTYEQYF

v_gene: TRBV7-9
j_gene: TRBJ1-1
CDR3aa: CASSLAPGEVTEAFF

v_gene: TRBV7-9
j_gene: TRBJ1-1
CDR3aa: CASSSRDGNTEAFF